The TCR beta chain under discussion was sequenced for a study of identical twins. This clonotype has more than one count but fewer than ten. TCRdb processed the 5' RACE reads anew with MiXCR; each CDR3 protein has one entry. The data contain approximately 1.8 million distinct CDR3 sequences, more than 30% of them seen just once; the ten biggest clones take up about 0.27%. Germline loops: CDR1 SGHRS, CDR2 YFSETQ. The V and J ends lost 1 base and 2 bases, in that order; junction bases with no gene match: 6. CDR3 length: 16 residues. Source material: cord blood. The chain carries TRBV5-1 and TRBJ2-1, with TRBD1 matching 7 bases. The clonotype originates from a newborn girl in good health. This CDR3 reads CASSLFGQATYNEQFF. The CDR3 DNA follows: TGCGCCAGCAGCTTGTTCGGACAGGCCACCTACAATGAGCAGTTCTTC.